The 30 T cell receptor beta chains below come from one sample, sequenced in a study of blood T cell repertoires in COVID-19. Clones were read by immunoSEQ multiplex PCR, and TCRdb kept only the in-frame ones, dropping some. The profile shows roughly 160,000 clones, roughly 81% of them singletons. Specimen: peripheral blood. The source of these receptors is a woman aged 80 or over with COVID-19, enrolled during active disease.

V usage is TRBV7-7 and J usage is TRBJ2-1; 8 bases map to TRBD1. The V and J ends lost 3 bases and 0 bases, in that order; junction bases with no gene match: 1. Germline V gives CDR1 SSHAT, CDR2 FNYEAQ (reference sequence). The CDR3 consists of 15 residues. This chain's CDR3 is CASSFGQGSYNEQFF. CDR3 bases: TGTGCCAGCAGCTTTGGACAGGGCTCCTACAATGAGCAGTTCTTC. Looking up the rest from reference TRBV7-7 and TRBJ2-1 gives the full variable domain: GAGVSQSPRYKVTKRGQDVTLRCDPISSHATLYWYQQALGQGPEFLTYFNYEAQPDKSGLPSDRFSAERPEGSISTLTIQRTEQRDSAMYRCASSFGQGSYNEQFFGPGTRLTVL.

In DNA, the CDR3 is TGTGCCAGCAGGGACCAGGGACAGGGGTTCTCCTACGAGCAGTACTTC. Protein: CASRDQGQGFSYEQYF. The V gene is TRBV2, the J gene TRBJ2-7; 10 positions agree with TRBD1. With V trimmed by 6 bases and J by 0 bases, 8 bases remained unmatched. CDR1 and CDR2 from the germline V gene are SNHLY and FYNNEI. CDR3 size: 16 residues.

This clone appeared a single time. This rearrangement joins TRBV11-2 to TRBJ2-7; D possibly corresponds to TRBD1 (6 bases). V lost 4 bases and J 2 bases, leaving 15 bases between the germline ends. Germline-derived CDR1 and CDR2 are SGHAT and FQNNGV. The CDR3 consists of 15 residues. CDR3: CASSSDGQRPYEQYF. CDR3 DNA: TGTGCCAGCAGCTCGGACGGACAGAGACCCTACGAGCAGTACTTC.

The chain recombines TRBV2 with TRBJ2-5; D possibly corresponds to TRBD1 (5 bases). This CDR3 spans 11 amino acids. The V end was cut by 6 bases, the J end by 5 bases, with 7 bases between. CDR1 is SNHLY and CDR2 is FYNNEI in the germline V gene. The CDR3 DNA reads as TGTGCCAGCAGGAACAGGGAGACCCAGTACTTC. It specifies CASRNRETQYF.

V and J are TRBV28 and TRBJ2-5; D is unresolved. The CDR3 totals 13 residues. Trimming left V 9 bases short and J 9 bases short, with 20 bases between. Germline V lookup: CDR1 MDHEN, CDR2 SYDVKM. DNA for the CDR3: TGTGCCAGTCAACAGACGTATGGTTTGGCCCAGTACTTC. It yields the protein CASQQTYGLAQYF.

The V and J genes are TRBV10-3 and TRBJ2-7; tentatively, D is TRBD2 (5 bases). Germline CDR1 and CDR2: ENHRY and SYGVKD. The CDR3 sequence is 14 residues long. The germline V and J ends were trimmed by 3 bases and 1 base, with 10 bases remaining between them. CDR3 residues: CAISDRQRSYEQYF. In DNA form, the CDR3 reads TGTGCCATCAGTGACCGTCAGCGGTCCTACGAGCAGTACTTC.

The chain employs TRBV7-3 and TRBJ2-3; possibly TRBD2 for D (5 bases). From germline, CDR1 is SGHTA and CDR2 FQGTGA. The CDR3 is 16 residues long. Trimming pared 5 bases from V and 0 bases from J, leaving 15 bases between. The CDR3 DNA reads as TGTGCCAGCAGCGTACTCGGGTGGGAGAGCACAGATACGCAGTATTTT. Its protein is CASSVLGWESTDTQYF.

V gene TRBV4-2 combines with J gene TRBJ1-6, with no clear D. The V and J ends lost 4 bases and 7 bases respectively, with 14 bases between them. The CDR3 totals 15 residues. The germline V gene encodes CDR1 LGHNA and CDR2 YNFKEQ. The CDR3 sequence: CASSRPFSANSPLHF. DNA for the CDR3: TGTGCCAGCAGCCGCCCTTTTAGTGCCAATTCACCCCTCCACTTT.

The chain combines TRBV4-2 with TRBJ2-3; TRBD2 matches 11 bases. Germline V CDR1 and CDR2: LGHNA, YNFKEQ. V dropped 0 bases and J dropped 1; count of bases not matched to a gene: 6. This CDR3 region has 18 residues. DNA of the CDR3: TGTGCCAGCAGCCAAGATTTGACTAGCGGGACCCGCACAGATACGCAGTATTTT. Translating it yields CASSQDLTSGTRTDTQYF.

The chain carries TRBV27 and TRBJ2-5; weak D call: TRBD1 (5 bases). The CDR3 spans 13 residues. Germline V CDR1 and CDR2: MNHEY, SMNVEV (reference sequence). V dropped 3 bases and J dropped 3 bases, with 8 bases sitting between them. CDR3 amino acids: CASSFQGKETQYF. DNA for the CDR3: TGTGCCAGCAGTTTTCAGGGTAAAGAGACCCAGTACTTC.

The CDR3 protein is CSVEQGSYGYTF. In DNA, the CDR3 is TGCAGCGTGGAACAGGGGTCCTATGGCTACACCTTC. J is TRBJ1-2 and V is TRBV29-1, with TRBD1 identical over 7 bases. The CDR3 is 12 residues long. V gave up 6 bases and J gave up 4 bases; unmatched junction bases: 5. Germline CDR1 and CDR2: SQVTM and ANQGSEA.

The chain carries TRBV20-1 and TRBJ1-1; D not certain. The V gene lost 3 bases and the J gene lost 0 bases, with 5 bases spanning the gap. Germline CDR1 and CDR2: DFQATT and SNEGSKA (reference sequence). The CDR3 contains 12 residues. The CDR3 region is CSASSMNTEAFF. Here the CDR3 DNA reads TGCAGTGCTAGTTCCATGAACACTGAAGCTTTCTTT.

The chain carries TRBV7-2 and TRBJ1-4, with TRBD1 matching over 8 bases. The J segment lost 5 bases and the V segment lost 8 bases, leaving 4 bases of the junction unmatched. The CDR3 loop spans 13 amino acids. Germline CDR1 is SGHTA and CDR2 is FQGNSA. The CDR3 bases are TGTGCCAGCGCGGACAGGGTCAATGAAAAACTGTTTTTT. This translates into CASADRVNEKLFF.

This clone occurred a few times. The rearrangement joins TRBV19 to TRBJ1-1; 7 bases fit TRBD1. The CDR3 loop spans 14 amino acids. V shed 7 bases, J shed 4 bases, and the junction held 9 bases outside the gene matches. Germline lookup yields CDR1 LNHDA and CDR2 SQIVND (reference sequence). The DNA for the CDR3 is TGTGCCAGTACCGCACAGGGGTTATTCACTGAAGCTTTCTTT. It yields the protein CASTAQGLFTEAFF.

The chain employs TRBV5-4 and TRBJ2-1, with 8 bases aligning to TRBD2. V lost 2 bases, J lost 4 bases, and 5 bases stayed unmatched. The CDR3 contains 15 residues. The germline V gene has CDR1 SGHNT and CDR2 YYREEE (reference sequence). The CDR3 bases are TGTGCCAGCAGCTTATCGGCTAGCGGGTACAATGAGCAGTTCTTC. This sequence encodes CASSLSASGYNEQFF.

This rearrangement joins TRBV7-7 to TRBJ2-1; no clear D. There are 13 residues in the CDR3. Trimming pared 2 bases from V and 4 bases from J, leaving 6 bases between. Per the germline V gene, CDR1 is SSHAT and CDR2 is FNYEAQ (reference sequence). The CDR3, as DNA: TGTGCCAGCAGCTTAACACGATACAATGAGCAGTTCTTC. The encoded protein is CASSLTRYNEQFF.

The chain uses TRBV5-6 and TRBJ2-3, with 7 bases matching TRBD1. V was pared by 1 base and J by 2 bases, with 7 bases of the junction left unmatched. This CDR3 contains 16 residues. Germline V gives CDR1 SGHDT, CDR2 YYEEEE. The CDR3 region is CASSLSRGLDTDTQYF. CDR3 coding DNA: TGTGCCAGCAGCTTGTCAAGGGGGCTGGACACAGATACGCAGTATTTT.

This clone was seen a few times. The V gene is TRBV10-1, the J gene TRBJ2-1; 12 positions match TRBD2. The CDR3 sequence is 14 residues long. Germline CDR1 and CDR2: WNHNN and SYGVQD (reference sequence). J lost 9 bases, V lost 4 bases, and 4 bases had no gene match. CDR3 residues: CASSALAGGFEQFF. For the CDR3, the DNA is TGCGCCAGCAGTGCTCTAGCGGGAGGGTTTGAGCAGTTCTTC.

The CDR3 here is CASSPGPGELFF. CDR3 in DNA: TGTGCCAGCAGCCCAGGCCCCGGGGAGCTGTTTTTT. The chain has TRBV6-1 and TRBJ2-2; D not certain. This CDR3 region has 12 residues. V lost 6 bases, J lost 6 bases, and 8 bases lay in between. Germline values: CDR1 MNHNS, CDR2 SASEGT.

The J gene is TRBJ2-5, the V gene TRBV7-9; TRBD1 matches 12 bases. Germline assignment: CDR1 SEHNR and CDR2 FQNEAQ (reference sequence). The CDR3 is made up of 15 amino acids. V was clipped by 5 bases and J by 5 bases; unmatched bases: 6. The CDR3 DNA follows: TGTGCCAGCAGCCGGGACAGGGGGCGCCGGGAGACCCAGTACTTC. This sequence encodes CASSRDRGRRETQYF.

The chain employs TRBV6-2 or TRBV6-3 and TRBJ1-6; unclear D gene. Germline V gives CDR1 MNHEY, CDR2 SVGEGT. Trimming stripped 2 bases from V and 9 bases from J, with 11 bases between. The CDR3 is 14 residues long. The CDR3: CASSYGDIFSPLHF. The CDR3 bases are TGTGCCAGCAGTTACGGCGACATATTTTCACCCCTCCACTTT.

This rearrangement joins TRBV18 to TRBJ2-2; D is unresolved. V dropped 2 bases and J dropped 4 bases, with 5 bases sitting between them. The length of the CDR3 is 13 residues. CDR1 KGHSH and CDR2 LQKENI come from the germline V gene. In DNA, the CDR3 is TGTGCCAGCTCACCAAGACTCACCGGGGAGCTGTTTTTT. This codes for CASSPRLTGELFF.

The chain links TRBV19 to TRBJ2-3, with 14 bases aligning to TRBD2. Germline V gene sequence: CDR1 LNHDA, CDR2 SQIVND (reference sequence). The length of the CDR3 is 16 residues. V dropped 3 bases and J dropped 4; count of bases not matched to a gene: 3. CDR3 DNA sequence: TGTGCCAGTAGTATCGGACTAGCGGGAGGCGCAGATACGCAGTATTTT. Translating gives CASSIGLAGGADTQYF.

CDR3 in DNA: TGTGCCAGCAGCTTAACTAGGTTGGAGACCCAGTACTTC. Amino acid sequence: CASSLTRLETQYF. V usage is TRBV7-2 and J usage is TRBJ2-5, with a tentative D call TRBD2 (5 bases). CDR3 length equals 13 residues. V dropped 2 bases and J dropped 5 bases, with 9 bases sitting between them. Germline V gene lookup returns CDR1 SGHTA and CDR2 FQGNSA.

The V and J genes are TRBV7-3 and TRBJ2-7; TRBD2 aligns across 7 bases. The CDR3 consists of 14 residues. The J segment lost 4 bases and the V segment lost 2 bases, leaving 5 bases of the junction unmatched. Germline-derived CDR1 and CDR2 are SGHTA and FQGTGA. CDR3: CASSLAGEYYEQYF. As DNA, the CDR3 is TGTGCCAGCAGCTTAGCGGGAGAATATTACGAGCAGTACTTC.

The rearrangement links TRBV5-4 to TRBJ2-3; 7 nucleotides line up with TRBD2. From germline, CDR1 is SGHNT and CDR2 YYREEE (reference sequence). CDR3 length equals 18 residues. After removal of 1 base from V and 3 bases from J, the junction contained 14 bases not matched to a gene. CDR3 amino acids: CASSLWASGVMGTDTQYF. The CDR3 DNA reads as TGTGCCAGCAGCTTGTGGGCCAGCGGGGTTATGGGAACAGATACGCAGTATTTT.

V and J are TRBV10-2 and TRBJ2-7; possibly TRBD1 for D (5 bases). From germline, CDR1 is WSHSY and CDR2 SAAADI. V lost 2 bases to trimming and J lost 2 bases, with 16 bases between them. The CDR3 extends over 16 amino acids. The CDR3 reads CASSEPRGASTYEQYF. DNA for the CDR3: TGCGCCAGCAGTGAGCCTAGGGGCGCCTCGACCTACGAGCAGTACTTC.

J is TRBJ2-7 and V is TRBV7-3; D gene ambiguous. The CDR3 consists of 13 residues. Trimming removed 0 bases at V and 5 bases at J, with 8 bases between. Germline V lookup: CDR1 SGHTA, CDR2 FQGTGA. The CDR3 DNA is TGTGCCAGCAGCTTAACACAGTACAACGAGCAGTACTTC. Amino acids: CASSLTQYNEQYF.

The chain has TRBV28 and TRBJ1-2, with 12 bases lining up with TRBD1. The germline CDR1 and CDR2 sequences are MDHEN and SYDVKM. V lost 4 bases and J lost 4; bases outside the gene matches: 4. There are 15 residues in the CDR3. Here the CDR3 DNA reads TGTGCCAGCAGTTCCGGGACAGGGGGCCTCTATGGCTACACCTTC. Its protein product is CASSSGTGGLYGYTF.

The rearrangement links TRBV6-5 to TRBJ2-7; 9 bases match TRBD1. This CDR3 region has 13 residues. The germline V gene encodes CDR1 MNHEY and CDR2 SVGAGI. The V gene end was trimmed by 6 bases and the J gene end by 6 bases; junction bases not matched to a gene: 6. CDR3: CASRQGATLEQYF. DNA for the CDR3: TGTGCCAGCAGACAGGGGGCGACTCTCGAGCAGTACTTC.